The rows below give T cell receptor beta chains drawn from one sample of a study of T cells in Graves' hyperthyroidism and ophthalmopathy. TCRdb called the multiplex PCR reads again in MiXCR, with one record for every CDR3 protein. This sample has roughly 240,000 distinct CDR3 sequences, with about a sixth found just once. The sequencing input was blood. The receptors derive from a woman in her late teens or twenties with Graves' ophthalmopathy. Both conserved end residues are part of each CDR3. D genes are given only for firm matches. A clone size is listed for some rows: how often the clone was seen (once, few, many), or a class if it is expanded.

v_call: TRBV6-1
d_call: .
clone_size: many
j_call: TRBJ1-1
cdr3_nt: TGTGCCATCAGGAGGGGAACAGTCATGTCGACTGAAGCTTTCTTT
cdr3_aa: CAIRRGTVMSTEAFF

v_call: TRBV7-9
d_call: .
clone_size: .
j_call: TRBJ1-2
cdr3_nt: TGTGCCAGCAGCACCATCCAATATGGCTACACCTTC
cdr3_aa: CASSTIQYGYTF

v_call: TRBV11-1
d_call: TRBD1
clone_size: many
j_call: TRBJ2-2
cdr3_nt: TGTGCCAGCAGCTTATTGCGGACAGGGGTCGGGGAGCTGTTTTTT
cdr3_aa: CASSLLRTGVGELFF

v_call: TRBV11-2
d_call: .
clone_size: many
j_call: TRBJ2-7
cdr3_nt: TGTGCCAGCAGCCCTTTTGGGCAGGGTGGGTACGAGCAGTACTTC
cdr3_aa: CASSPFGQGGYEQYF

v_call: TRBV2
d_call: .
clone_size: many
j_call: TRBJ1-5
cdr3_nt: TGTGCCAGCAGTACGGGGGAAAATCAGCCCCAGCATTTT
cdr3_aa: CASSTGENQPQHF

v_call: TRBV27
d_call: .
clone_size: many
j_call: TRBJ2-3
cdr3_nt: TGTGCCAGCTCCTCCGGGCTTACACCAGTAAAGACAGATACGCAGTATTTT
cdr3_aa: CASSSGLTPVKTDTQYF

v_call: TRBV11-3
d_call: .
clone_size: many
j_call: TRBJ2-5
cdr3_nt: TGTGCCAGCAGCTTAGATCTCTGGGATCCGGGTGAGACCCAGTACTTC
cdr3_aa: CASSLDLWDPGETQYF

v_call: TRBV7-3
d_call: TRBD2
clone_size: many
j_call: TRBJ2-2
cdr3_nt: TGTGCCAGCAGCCTTGGACTAGCGGGGGCTATGAACACCGGGGAGCTGTTTTTT
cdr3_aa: CASSLGLAGAMNTGELFF

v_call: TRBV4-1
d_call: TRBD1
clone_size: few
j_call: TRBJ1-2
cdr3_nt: TGCGCCAGCAGCCAAGATGGGACAGGGGAGCGCGGCTATGGCTACACCTTC
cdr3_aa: CASSQDGTGERGYGYTF

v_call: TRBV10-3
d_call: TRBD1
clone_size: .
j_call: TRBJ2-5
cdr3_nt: TGTGCCATCAGTGACGACAGGGGAAGGGAGACCCAGTACTTC
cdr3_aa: CAISDDRGRETQYF

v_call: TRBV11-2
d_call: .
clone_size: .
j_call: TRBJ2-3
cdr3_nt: TGTGCCAGCAGCTTATATCGGCTAGGCACAGATGCGCAGTATTTT
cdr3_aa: CASSLYRLGTDAQYF

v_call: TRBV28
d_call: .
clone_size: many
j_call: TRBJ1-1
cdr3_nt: TGTGCCAGCAGTTCGGCGAGGGGGGGTGAAGCTTTCTTT
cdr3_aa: CASSSARGGEAFF

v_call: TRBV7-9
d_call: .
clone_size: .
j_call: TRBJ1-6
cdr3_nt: TGTGCCAGCAGCTTAGAACCCGGGGGCAATTCACCCCTCCACTTT
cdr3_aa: CASSLEPGGNSPLHF

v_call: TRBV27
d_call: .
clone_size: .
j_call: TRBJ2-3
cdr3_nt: TGTGCCAGCAGCTCCGGGACACAGATTAGCACAGATACGCAGTATTTT
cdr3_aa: CASSSGTQISTDTQYF

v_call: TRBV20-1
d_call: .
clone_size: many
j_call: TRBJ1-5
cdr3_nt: TGCAGTGCTAGAGCAGGGGAGGCATCTACCCAGCCCCAGCATTTT
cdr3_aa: CSARAGEASTQPQHF

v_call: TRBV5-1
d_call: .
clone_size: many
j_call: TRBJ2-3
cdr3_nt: TGCGCCAGCAGCTTGGACGGCACCACAGATACGCAGTATTTT
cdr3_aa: CASSLDGTTDTQYF

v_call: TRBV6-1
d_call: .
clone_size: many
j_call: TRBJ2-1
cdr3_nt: TGTGCCAGCAGCCGCCGCATCTCGGGTCCCGGCAATGAGCAGTTCTTC
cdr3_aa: CASSRRISGPGNEQFF

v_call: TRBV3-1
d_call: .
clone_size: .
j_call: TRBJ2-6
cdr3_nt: TGTGCCAGCAGCGAAACCCGGGGCTCTGGGGCCAACGTCCTGACTTTC
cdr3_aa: CASSETRGSGANVLTF

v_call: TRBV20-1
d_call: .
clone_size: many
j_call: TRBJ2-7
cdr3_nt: TGCAGTGCTAGAGATCTTCGGGCAGGGCAGTACGAGCAGTACTTC
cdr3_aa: CSARDLRAGQYEQYF

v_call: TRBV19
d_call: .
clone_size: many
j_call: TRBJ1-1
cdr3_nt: TGTGCCAGTACAGCATTTATGAACACTGAAGCTTTCTTT
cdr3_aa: CASTAFMNTEAFF

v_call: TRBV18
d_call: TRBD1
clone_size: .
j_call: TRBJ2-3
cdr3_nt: TGTGCCAGCTCACCTGCTGGTCCGGGACAGGGAAGCACAGATACGCAGTATTTT
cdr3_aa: CASSPAGPGQGSTDTQYF

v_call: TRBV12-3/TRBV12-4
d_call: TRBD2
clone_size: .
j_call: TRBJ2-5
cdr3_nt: TGTGCCAGCAGACCGACTAGCGGGAGGGGGGAGTACTTC
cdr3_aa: CASRPTSGRGEYF

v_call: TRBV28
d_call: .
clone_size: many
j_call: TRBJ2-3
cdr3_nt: TGTGCCAGCAGTCGAAGTCACTCAGATACGCAGTATTTT
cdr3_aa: CASSRSHSDTQYF

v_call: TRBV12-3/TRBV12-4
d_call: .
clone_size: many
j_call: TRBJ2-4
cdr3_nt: TGTGCCAGCACGTCCAGGGAAGTAGCCAAAAACATTCAGTACTTC
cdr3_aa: CASTSREVAKNIQYF

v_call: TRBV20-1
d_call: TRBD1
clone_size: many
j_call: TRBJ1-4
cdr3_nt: TGCAGTGCTAGAGACCGGACAGGGGGGAATGAAAAACTGTTTTTT
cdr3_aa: CSARDRTGGNEKLFF

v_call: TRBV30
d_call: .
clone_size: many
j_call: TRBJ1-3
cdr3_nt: TGTGCCTGGAGGCCAAAGACGCGGATGAGCTCTGGAAACACCATATATTTT
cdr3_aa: CAWRPKTRMSSGNTIYF

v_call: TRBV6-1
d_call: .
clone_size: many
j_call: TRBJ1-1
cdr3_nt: TGTGCCAGCAGTTACTACGGCCAGAACACTGAAGCTTTCTTT
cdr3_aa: CASSYYGQNTEAFF

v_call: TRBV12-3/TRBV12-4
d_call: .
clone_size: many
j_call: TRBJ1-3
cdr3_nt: TGTGCCAGCAGTTTGAAGGGGAGAGGAAACACCATATATTTT
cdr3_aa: CASSLKGRGNTIYF

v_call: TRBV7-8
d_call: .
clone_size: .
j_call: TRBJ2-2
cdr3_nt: TGTGCCAGCAGCGCTGGGGGCGCGGGAACCGGGGAGCTGTTTTTT
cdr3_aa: CASSAGGAGTGELFF

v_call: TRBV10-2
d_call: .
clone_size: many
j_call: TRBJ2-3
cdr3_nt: TGCGCCAGCAGTGCACTAACCTCTAGCACAGATACGCAGTATTTT
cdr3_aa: CASSALTSSTDTQYF

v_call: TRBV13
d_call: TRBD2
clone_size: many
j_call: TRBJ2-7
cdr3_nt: TGTGCCAGCAGCTCACTAGCGGGAGCCTACGAGCAGTACTTC
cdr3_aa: CASSSLAGAYEQYF

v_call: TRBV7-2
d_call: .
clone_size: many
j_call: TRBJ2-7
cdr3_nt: TGTGCCAGCAGCTCCACCCCTCGGGTCGAGCAGTACTTC
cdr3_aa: CASSSTPRVEQYF

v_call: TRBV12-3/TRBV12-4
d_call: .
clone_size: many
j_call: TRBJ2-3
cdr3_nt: TGTGCCAGCAGTTCGGAGAGTACTAGGACAGATACGCAGTATTTT
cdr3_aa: CASSSESTRTDTQYF

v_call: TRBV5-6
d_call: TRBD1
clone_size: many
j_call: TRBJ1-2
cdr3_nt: TGTGCCAGCAGCCCCGGGACAGGGGGTCCCCGCTATGGCTACACCTTC
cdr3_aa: CASSPGTGGPRYGYTF

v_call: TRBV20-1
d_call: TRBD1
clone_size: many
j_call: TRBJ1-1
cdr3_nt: TGCAGTGCCGAGGGACAGGGGAGCGCTGAAGCTTTCTTT
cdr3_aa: CSAEGQGSAEAFF

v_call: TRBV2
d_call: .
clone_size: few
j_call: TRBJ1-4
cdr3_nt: TGTGCCAGCAGGGCAGGGTACGGGGGTGAAAAACTGTTTTTT
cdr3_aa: CASRAGYGGEKLFF

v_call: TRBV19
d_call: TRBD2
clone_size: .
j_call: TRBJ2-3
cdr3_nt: TGTGCCAGTAGTCCCAACGGACTAGCGGGGGACACAGATACGCAGTATTTT
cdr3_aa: CASSPNGLAGDTDTQYF

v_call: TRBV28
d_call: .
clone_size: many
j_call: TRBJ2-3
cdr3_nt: TGTGCCAGCAGTTCGCCAGCTGGCGGGGTGTCAGATACGCAGTATTTT
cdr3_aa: CASSSPAGGVSDTQYF

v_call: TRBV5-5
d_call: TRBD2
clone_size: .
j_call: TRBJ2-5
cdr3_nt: TGTGCCAGCAGCTTGGCGACTAGCGGGGGGCAAGAGACTCAGTACTTC
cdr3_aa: CASSLATSGGQETQYF

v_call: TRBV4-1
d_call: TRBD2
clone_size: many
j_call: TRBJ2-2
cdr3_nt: TGCGCCAGCAGCCAAGTTAGAGCGGGAGTCACCGGGGAGCTGTTTTTT
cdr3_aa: CASSQVRAGVTGELFF

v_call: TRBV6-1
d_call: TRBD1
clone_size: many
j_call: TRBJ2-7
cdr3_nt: TGTGCCAGCAGTCTCGGGACAGGAGGAGAGCAGTACTTC
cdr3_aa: CASSLGTGGEQYF

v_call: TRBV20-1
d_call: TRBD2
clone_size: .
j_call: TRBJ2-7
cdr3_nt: TGCAGTGCTAGTAGGGTGGCGGGAGGCACCTACGAGCAGTACTTC
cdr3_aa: CSASRVAGGTYEQYF

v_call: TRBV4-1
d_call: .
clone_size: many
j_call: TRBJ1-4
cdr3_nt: TGCGCCAGCAGCCAAGTGCTTTCGGTCGGAGAAAAACTGTTTTTT
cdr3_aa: CASSQVLSVGEKLFF

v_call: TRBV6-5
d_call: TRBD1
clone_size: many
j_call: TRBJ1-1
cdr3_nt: TGTGCCAGCAGTTACTACTTGGGGACAGGGGTAGAAGCTTTCTTT
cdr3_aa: CASSYYLGTGVEAFF

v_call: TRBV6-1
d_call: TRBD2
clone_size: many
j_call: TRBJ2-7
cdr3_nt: TGTGCCACCCTAGGACTAGCGGGAGAAGAGCAGTACTTC
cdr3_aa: CATLGLAGEEQYF

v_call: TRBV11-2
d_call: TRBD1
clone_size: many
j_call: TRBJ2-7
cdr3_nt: TGTGCCAGCAGCTTTGACAGGGAGAGCGAGCAGTACTTC
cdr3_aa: CASSFDRESEQYF

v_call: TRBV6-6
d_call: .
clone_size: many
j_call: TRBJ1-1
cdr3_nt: TGTGCCAGCAGTTACTCGGGGGTTACCAACACTGAAGCTTTCTTT
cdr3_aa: CASSYSGVTNTEAFF

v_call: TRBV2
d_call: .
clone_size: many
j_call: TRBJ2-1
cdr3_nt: TGTGCCAGCAGTGAAATATTAGTAGATGAGCAGTTCTTC
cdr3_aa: CASSEILVDEQFF

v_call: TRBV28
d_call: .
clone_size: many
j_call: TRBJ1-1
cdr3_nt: TGTGCCAGCACTATCGGACAGCTGAACACTGAAGCTTTCTTT
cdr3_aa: CASTIGQLNTEAFF

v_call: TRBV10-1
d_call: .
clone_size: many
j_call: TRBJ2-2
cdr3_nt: TGCGCCAGCAGTTCTGTCAGCAGACCCGGGGAGCTGTTTTTT
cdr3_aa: CASSSVSRPGELFF

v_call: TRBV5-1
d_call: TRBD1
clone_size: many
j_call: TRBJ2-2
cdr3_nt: TGCGCCAGCAGCTTGGCCGGGACAGGGGTGTCCGGGGAGCTGTTTTTT
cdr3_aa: CASSLAGTGVSGELFF

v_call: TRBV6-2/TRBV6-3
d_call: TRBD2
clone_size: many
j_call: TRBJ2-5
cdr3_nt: TGTGCCAGCAGTCCAACTAGCGGTCAAGAGACCCAGTACTTC
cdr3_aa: CASSPTSGQETQYF

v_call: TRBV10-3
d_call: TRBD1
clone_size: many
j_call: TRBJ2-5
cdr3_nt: TGTGCCATCAGTCAGAACGACAGGGGAGAGACCCAGTACTTC
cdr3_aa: CAISQNDRGETQYF

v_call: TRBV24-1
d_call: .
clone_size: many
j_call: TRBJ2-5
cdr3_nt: TGTGCCACCAGTGATTGGAGGGACCAAGAGACCCAGTACTTC
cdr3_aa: CATSDWRDQETQYF